The 8 T cell receptor beta chains reported below all come from one sample, sequenced in a study of OX40 agonist ivuxolimab in advanced cancers. Repertoires were generated with immunoSEQ multiplex PCR, while TCRdb's copy carries only in-frame clones and drops some. The sample shows about 73,000 clones, more than 80% of them seen only once. Sequenced material: CD4+ or CD8+ T cells sorted from blood, taken in a trial of the OX40 agonist ivuxolimab. The receptor set was obtained from an adult with an advanced solid tumor such as melanoma, head and neck, liver or kidney cancer.

The CDR3 DNA reads as TGCGCCAGCAGTCGTAGCGGGGACCGAATCTACAATGAGCAGTTCTTC. Protein: CASSRSGDRIYNEQFF. This rearrangement joins TRBV10-2 to TRBJ2-1, with TRBD2 identical over 8 bases. Trimming took 5 bases from V and 3 from J; bases not matched to a gene: 9. The germline gives CDR1 WSHSY, CDR2 SAAADI. The CDR3 covers 16 residues.

This clone came up a few times. V gene TRBV18 combines with J gene TRBJ1-1; D might be TRBD1 (5 bases). V gave up 10 bases and J gave up 2 bases, with 8 bases separating them. CDR1 and CDR2 from the germline V gene are KGHSH and LQKENI. The CDR3 sequence is 11 residues long. Written as DNA, the CDR3 is TGTGCCACCCAGGGTAACACTGAAGCTTTCTTT. This translates into CATQGNTEAFF.

V usage is TRBV28 and J usage is TRBJ2-7; TRBD1 agrees at 7 bases. The CDR3 is 13 residues long. With V trimmed by 7 bases and J by 13 bases, 16 bases remained unmatched. The V gene's germline CDR1 is MDHEN and CDR2 SYDVKM. This chain's CDR3 is CASTPTPRDRVYF. For the CDR3, the DNA is TGTGCCAGCACCCCGACCCCCCGGGACAGAGTTTACTTC.

The gene calls are TRBV19 and TRBJ1-5; 8 bases agree with TRBD1. This CDR3 region has 14 residues. Trimming removed 5 bases from V and 7 bases from J; junction bases left unmatched: 7. CDR1 is LNHDA, CDR2 SQIVND, per germline (reference sequence). The CDR3 reads CASSPTGGWQPQHF. CDR3 nucleotides: TGTGCCAGTAGTCCCACAGGGGGTTGGCAGCCCCAGCATTTT. Complete variable domain (other parts from reference TRBV19 and TRBJ1-5): DGGITQSPKYLFRKEGQNVTLSCEQNLNHDAMYWYRQDPGQGLRLIYYSQIVNDFQKGDIAEGYSVSREKKESFPLTVTSAQKNPTAFYLCASSPTGGWQPQHFGDGTRLSIL.

This chain joins TRBV5-1 and TRBJ2-7; the match to TRBD1 covers 11 bases. This CDR3 is 14 amino acids long. Trimming at V came to 4 bases and at J to 4 bases, leaving 4 bases not matched to a gene. CDR1 and CDR2 (germline): SGHRS, YFSETQ. CDR3 in DNA: TGCGCCAGCAGCCCCGGGACAGGGGGTTACGAGCAGTACTTC. Amino acids: CASSPGTGGYEQYF.

This chain joins TRBV7-9 and TRBJ2-7, with TRBD2 matching over 9 bases. In germline, CDR1 is SEHNR, CDR2 FQNEAQ (reference sequence). The CDR3 extends over 16 amino acids. The J segment lost 2 bases and the V segment lost 5 bases, leaving 10 bases of the junction unmatched. Here the CDR3 DNA reads TGTGCCAGCAGCATACCTCTTAGCGGGGGACCCTACGAGCAGTACTTC. Translating gives CASSIPLSGGPYEQYF.

This clone occurred once. The V gene is TRBV5-1, the J gene TRBJ2-5, with D maybe TRBD2 (7 bases). Germline V gene lookup returns CDR1 SGHRS and CDR2 YFSETQ. This CDR3 comprises 14 residues. The V end lost 2 bases, the J end lost 3 bases, and 11 bases lay between the germline ends. The CDR3 DNA reads as TGCGCCAGCAGCTTACTAGGGGGGGAAGAGACCCAGTACTTC. As protein: CASSLLGGEETQYF.

This chain uses TRBV29-1 with TRBJ1-1, with TRBD1 as a possible D gene (5 bases). This CDR3 region has 13 residues. Germline V gene data show CDR1 as SQVTM and CDR2 as ANQGSEA. Trimming took 3 bases from V and 3 from J, leaving 11 bases between them. The CDR3 DNA reads as TGCAGCGTTGATACGTGGGGGTACACTGAAGCTTTCTTT. It yields the protein CSVDTWGYTEAFF. Together with reference TRBV29-1 and TRBJ1-1, the CDR3 gives the full variable domain: SAVISQKPSRDICQRGTSLTIQCQVDSQVTMMFWYRQQPGQSLTLIATANQGSEATYESGFVIDKFPISRPNLTFSTLTVSNMSPEDSSIYLCSVDTWGYTEAFFGQGTRLTVV.